A single sample gave rise to the 14 T cell receptor beta chains below, sequenced in a study of control samples from healthy donors and cancer patients. The data were produced by immunoSEQ multiplex PCR, yet TCRdb's version contains in-frame clones alone and is incomplete. The sample has almost 85,000 clones; 65% to 90% are singletons. The sample was PBMCs. These TCRs come from a man aged 60-69 years with head and neck cancer.

V and J are TRBV14 and TRBJ1-3; D gene uncertain. There are 11 residues in the CDR3. Per germline, CDR1 SGHDN and CDR2 FVKESK. With 5 bases removed from V and 2 bases from J, the gap between germline ends came to 1 base. Here the CDR3 DNA reads TGTGCCAGCAGCGCTGGAAACACCATATATTTT. Amino acids: CASSAGNTIYF.

The chain combines TRBV28 with TRBJ2-6, with D unclear. The CDR3 totals 20 residues. Germline CDR1 reads MDHEN; CDR2 reads SYDVKM. Trimming pared 5 bases from V and 0 bases from J, leaving 23 bases between. DNA of the CDR3: TGTGCCAGCAGTCGCCAATTAGGGTCGGGTCCCCTCTCTGGGGCCAACGTCCTGACTTTC. This translates into CASSRQLGSGPLSGANVLTF.

The chain is built from TRBV18 and TRBJ1-5, with TRBD1 identical over 7 bases. This CDR3 is 13 amino acids long. Germline V lookup: CDR1 KGHSH, CDR2 LQKENI. V was pared by 2 bases and J by 7 bases, with 2 bases of the junction left unmatched. CDR3 nucleotides: TGTGCCAGCTCACCAACGACAGGGCAGCCCCAGCATTTT. Translation: CASSPTTGQPQHF.

The chain couples TRBV18 to TRBJ1-1; 7 nucleotides line up with TRBD1. CDR1 and CDR2 from the germline V gene are KGHSH and LQKENI. V lost 5 bases and J lost 4; bases outside the gene matches: 10. The CDR3 covers 15 residues. CDR3 sequence: CASSSGTGVGTEAFF. As DNA, the CDR3 is TGTGCCAGCTCATCGGGAACAGGGGTGGGCACTGAAGCTTTCTTT.

This chain uses TRBV3-1 (or the pseudogene TRBV3-2) with TRBJ2-2, with D unresolved. Trimming removed 4 bases from V and 9 bases from J, with 12 bases in between. The germline gives CDR1 LGHDT, CDR2 YNNKEL (reference sequence). The CDR3 runs to 13 residues. CDR3 amino acids: CASSPDGNRELFF. CDR3 DNA sequence: TGTGCCAGCAGCCCCGACGGTAACCGGGAGCTGTTTTTT.

The chain couples TRBV6-1 to TRBJ1-6, with TRBD1 matching 10 bases. The CDR3 runs 17 residues. Germline V gene lookup returns CDR1 MNHNS and CDR2 SASEGT. V was pared by 2 bases and J by 0 bases, with 1 base of the junction left unmatched. CDR3 in DNA: TGTGCCAGCAGTGAAAGGACAGGGGGCTCCTATAATTCACCCCTCCACTTT. It specifies CASSERTGGSYNSPLHF.

This clone was observed a single time. V and J are TRBV5-8 and TRBJ1-6; no definite D call. V lost 4 bases and J lost 7, with 15 bases in between. This CDR3 region has 15 residues. CDR1 and CDR2 from the germline V gene are SGHTS and YDEGEE. This CDR3 is CASSTRLLRNSPLHF. CDR3 nucleotides: TGTGCCAGCAGCACCCGACTACTGAGGAATTCACCCCTCCACTTT.

This rearrangement joins TRBV19 to TRBJ2-3, with D unresolved. The CDR3 runs 13 residues. Trimming cost V 1 base and J 5 bases, with 7 bases left between them. CDR1 is LNHDA, CDR2 SQIVND, per germline (reference sequence). CDR3 loop: CASSIGTKDTQYF. The CDR3 coding sequence is TGTGCCAGTAGTATAGGGACCAAAGATACGCAGTATTTT.

This clone was seen a single time. J is TRBJ1-6 and V is TRBV6-5; no reliable D call. Germline assignment: CDR1 MNHEY and CDR2 SVGAGI. The CDR3 loop spans 12 amino acids. Trimming took 6 bases from V and 14 from J, leaving 14 bases between them. The DNA of the CDR3 is TGTGCCAGCAGGCCCAGCGGTGAGGCCCTCCACTTT. The encoded protein is CASRPSGEALHF.

The rearrangement joins TRBV6-5 to TRBJ2-7; 14 positions match TRBD2. V shed 4 bases, J shed 9 bases, and the junction held 11 bases outside the gene matches. CDR1 and CDR2 from the germline V gene are MNHEY and SVGAGI. The CDR3 spans 16 residues. CDR3 in DNA: TGTGCCAGCAGTTTGACTCCCGGGACTAGCGGGAGAGGGCAGTACTTC. It yields the protein CASSLTPGTSGRGQYF.

The chain links TRBV18 to TRBJ1-2, with TRBD1 as a possible D gene (5 bases). The CDR3 is 15 amino acids. The ends were cut back, 3 bases at V and 0 bases at J, with 11 bases in the middle. Germline V gene sequence: CDR1 KGHSH, CDR2 LQKENI. CDR3 coding DNA: TGTGCCAGCTCACCCGACAGTGGTGCTAACTATGGCTACACCTTC. Translated: CASSPDSGANYGYTF.

This rearrangement joins TRBV11-2 to TRBJ2-3; TRBD1 matches at 9 bases. Germline V gene lookup returns CDR1 SGHAT and CDR2 FQNNGV. Germline trimming cut 0 bases from V and 1 base from J; bases unmatched to any gene: 5. The CDR3 consists of 17 residues. Written as DNA, the CDR3 is TGTGCCAGCAGCTTAGACGAGGACAGGGGTGGCACAGATACGCAGTATTTT. This sequence encodes CASSLDEDRGGTDTQYF.

This clone was detected once. The V and J genes are TRBV4-1 and TRBJ1-1, with D unclear. V was clipped by 1 base and J by 11 bases, with 14 bases between them. This CDR3 is 13 amino acids long. Germline V gene lookup returns CDR1 MGHRA and CDR2 YSYEKL. The CDR3 reads CASSQGKRINAFF. CDR3 sequence (DNA): TGCGCCAGCAGCCAAGGGAAACGGATTAATGCTTTCTTT.

The gene calls are TRBV2 and TRBJ2-5; 10 bases map to TRBD2. Trimming at V came to 5 bases and at J to 9 bases, leaving 9 bases not matched to a gene. Germline CDR1 SNHLY, CDR2 FYNNEI. This CDR3 is 14 amino acids long. The CDR3 reads CASSLEASGRSQYF. For the CDR3, the DNA is TGTGCCAGCAGTCTCGAGGCTAGCGGGAGATCCCAGTACTTC.